This entry concerns a single TCR beta chain. The antigen is unknown. The data derive from a study of OX40 agonist ivuxolimab in advanced cancers. As for the study in general: Hepatocellular carcinoma, melanoma, renal cell or head and neck cancer was diagnosed in the dose-escalation patients. Partial responses were observed in three patients, of whom one had hepatocellular carcinoma and two had cutaneous melanoma.

Findings and caveats of the study: CD8+ T cells showed, on average, more clonal expansion than CD4+ cells.

The CDR3 is 14 residues long. Germline assignment: CDR1 MNHEY and CDR2 SMNVEV (reference sequence). The V gene end was trimmed by 6 bases and the J gene end by 4 bases; junction bases not matched to a gene: 5. Only in-frame clones appear in the TCRdb table, and some are missing; sequencing was by immunoSEQ multiplex PCR. The sample lists over 45,000 clones, about 76% occurring once. The sample in question was CD4+ or CD8+ T cells sorted from blood, obtained in a trial of the OX40 agonist ivuxolimab. The origin of this receptor is an adult with an advanced solid tumor such as melanoma, head and neck, liver or kidney cancer. The chain recombines TRBV27 with TRBJ1-2; 10 positions match TRBD1. The CDR3 nucleotides read TGTGCCAGCAGCAGACAGGGGGCGGTCTATGGCTACACCTTC. Protein: CASSRQGAVYGYTF.